The clone carrying this T cell receptor beta chain was detected ten times or more. Its specificity is not known. The entry originates in a study of Graves' ophthalmopathy and Graves' hyperthyroidism. Trimming pared 3 bases from V and 0 bases from J, leaving 5 bases between. The CDR3 is 13 residues long. Germline CDR1 is MNHNY and CDR2 is SVGAGI (reference sequence). Study-wide results and limits: Its predictions of ophthalmopathy progression gave the model over 65% sensitivity and about 78% specificity. Most expanded clonotypes from thyroid (those above 0.001 frequency) were also found in blood.

TCR beta CDR3 amplification used RNA transcripts. HTBI-primed first-round RT-PCR preceded second-round multiplex PCR. One entry per CDR3 protein results from TCRdb running MiXCR on the multiplex PCR reads. The sample carries about 550,000 distinct CDR3 sequences, under 40% recorded once. Uncontrolled infections, pregnancy, lactation or other autoimmune diseases led to patient exclusion. Physicians reached a diagnosis by relying on clinical symptoms, serum thyroxine, TRAb, thyroid ultrasound and orbital computed tomography. The sequence was obtained from an adult man with Graves' hyperthyroidism. J is TRBJ2-5 and V is TRBV6-6; D uncertain. Material: peripheral blood or thyroid tissue (not recorded which). The CDR3 loop is CASSYRDQETQYF. Written as DNA, the CDR3 is TGTGCCAGCAGTTATCGTGACCAAGAGACCCAGTACTTC.